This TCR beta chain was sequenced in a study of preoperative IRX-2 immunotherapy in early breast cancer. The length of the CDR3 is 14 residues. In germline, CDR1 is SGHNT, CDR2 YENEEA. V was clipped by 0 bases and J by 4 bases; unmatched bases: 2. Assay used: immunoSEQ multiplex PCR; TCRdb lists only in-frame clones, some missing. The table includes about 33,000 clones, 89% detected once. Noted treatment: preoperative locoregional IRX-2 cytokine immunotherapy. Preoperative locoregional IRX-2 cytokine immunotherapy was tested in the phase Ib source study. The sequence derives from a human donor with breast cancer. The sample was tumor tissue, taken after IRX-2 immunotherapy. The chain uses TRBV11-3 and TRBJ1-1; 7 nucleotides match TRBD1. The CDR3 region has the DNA TGTGCCAGCAGCTTAGACAGGGGGTTCACTGAAGCTTTCTTT. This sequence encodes CASSLDRGFTEAFF.